The TCR beta chain described here comes from a study of molecular identifiers for immune sequencing clone quantification. Sequencing libraries of naive CD8 cells derived from roughly 18,000 to 920,000 sorted cells with 10%, 30% or 50% RNA. Sorting selected naive CD8 T cells with a CD8+CD4-CCR7+CD45RA+ phenotype. This clonotype showed up just a few times. The CDR3 loop spans 15 amino acids. The V end was cut by 2 bases, the J end by 0 bases, with 11 bases between. The germline V gene encodes CDR1 MGHRA and CDR2 YSYEKL. TCRdb reanalysed the PCR reads using MiXCR and keeps one entry per CDR3 protein. This table holds under 600,000 distinct CDR3 sequences, roughly 24% found once.

The sequenced sample was naive CD8+ T cells from blood, with Jurkat cell RNA spiked in. Noted subset: FACS-sorted CD8+CD4-CCR7+CD45RA+ naive T cells. The V gene is TRBV4-1, the J gene TRBJ2-7; no firm D call. The receptor comes from a human donor in good health. Some libraries in this study had Jurkat cell RNA spiked in. The CDR3 loop is CASSQSLGSSYEQYF. For the CDR3, the DNA is TGCGCCAGCAGCCAAAGTCTGGGAAGCTCCTACGAGCAGTACTTC.